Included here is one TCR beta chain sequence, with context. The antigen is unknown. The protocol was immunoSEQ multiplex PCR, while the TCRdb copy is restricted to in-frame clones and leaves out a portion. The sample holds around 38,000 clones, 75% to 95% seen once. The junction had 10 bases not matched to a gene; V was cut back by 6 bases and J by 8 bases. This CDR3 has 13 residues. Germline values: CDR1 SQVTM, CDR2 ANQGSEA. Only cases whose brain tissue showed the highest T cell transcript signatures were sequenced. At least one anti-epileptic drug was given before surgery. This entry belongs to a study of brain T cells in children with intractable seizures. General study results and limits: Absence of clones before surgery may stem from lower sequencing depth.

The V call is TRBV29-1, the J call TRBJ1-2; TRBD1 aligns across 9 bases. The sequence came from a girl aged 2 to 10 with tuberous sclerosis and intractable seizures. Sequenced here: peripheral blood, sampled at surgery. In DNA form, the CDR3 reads TGCAGCGTCGCCGACAGGGGGTATGAGGGCTACACCTTC. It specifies CSVADRGYEGYTF.